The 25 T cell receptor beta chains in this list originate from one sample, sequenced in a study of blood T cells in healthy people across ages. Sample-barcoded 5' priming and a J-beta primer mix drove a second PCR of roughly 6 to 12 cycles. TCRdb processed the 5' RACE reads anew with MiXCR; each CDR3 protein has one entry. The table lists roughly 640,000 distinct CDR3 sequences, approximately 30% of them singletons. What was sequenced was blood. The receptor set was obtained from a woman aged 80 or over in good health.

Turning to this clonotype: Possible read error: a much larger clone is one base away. CDR3 sequence: CASSLGSVDQPQHF. As DNA, the CDR3 is TGTGCCAGCAGTTTAGGCAGCGTCGATCAGCCCCAGCATTTT. The chain has TRBV27 and TRBJ1-5; D call uncertain. Germline loops: CDR1 MNHEY, CDR2 SMNVEV (reference sequence). This CDR3 has 14 amino acids. Trimming left V 2 bases short and J 5 bases short, with 10 bases between.

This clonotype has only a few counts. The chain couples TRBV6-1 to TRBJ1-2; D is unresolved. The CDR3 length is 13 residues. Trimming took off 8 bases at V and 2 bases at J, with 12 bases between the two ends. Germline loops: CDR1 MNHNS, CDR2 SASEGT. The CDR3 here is CASRSPANYGYTF. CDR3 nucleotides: TGTGCCAGCCGCTCTCCAGCCAACTATGGCTACACCTTC.

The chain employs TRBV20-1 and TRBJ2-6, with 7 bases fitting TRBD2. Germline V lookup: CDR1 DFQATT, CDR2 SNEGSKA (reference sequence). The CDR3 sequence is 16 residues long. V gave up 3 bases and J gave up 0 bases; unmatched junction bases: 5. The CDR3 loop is CSASGGRTSGANVLTF. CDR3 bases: TGCAGTGCTAGCGGGGGGAGGACCTCTGGGGCCAACGTCCTGACTTTC.

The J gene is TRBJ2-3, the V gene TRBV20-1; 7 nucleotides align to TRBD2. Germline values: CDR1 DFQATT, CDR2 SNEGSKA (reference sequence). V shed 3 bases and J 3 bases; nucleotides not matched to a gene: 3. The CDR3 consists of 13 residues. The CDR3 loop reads CSARRRGTDTQYF. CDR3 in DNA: TGCAGTGCTAGGAGGCGGGGGACAGATACGCAGTATTTT.

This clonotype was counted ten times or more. The CDR3 DNA is TGTGCCAGCAGCCAAGATAGAGGGACTAGCGGGGGGTCCTACTACGAGCAGTACTTC. Its translation: CASSQDRGTSGGSYYEQYF. The chain recombines TRBV4-2 with TRBJ2-7; 15 bases align to TRBD2. CDR1 and CDR2 (germline): LGHNA, YNFKEQ. CDR3 length: 19 residues. With V trimmed by 0 bases and J by 3 bases, 9 bases remained unmatched.

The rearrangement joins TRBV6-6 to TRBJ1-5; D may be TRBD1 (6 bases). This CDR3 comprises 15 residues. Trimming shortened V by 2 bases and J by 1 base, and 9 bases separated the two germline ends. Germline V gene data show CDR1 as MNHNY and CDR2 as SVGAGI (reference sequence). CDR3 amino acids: CASSYLGQSNQPQHF. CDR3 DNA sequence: TGTGCCAGCAGTTACCTTGGACAGAGCAATCAGCCCCAGCATTTT.

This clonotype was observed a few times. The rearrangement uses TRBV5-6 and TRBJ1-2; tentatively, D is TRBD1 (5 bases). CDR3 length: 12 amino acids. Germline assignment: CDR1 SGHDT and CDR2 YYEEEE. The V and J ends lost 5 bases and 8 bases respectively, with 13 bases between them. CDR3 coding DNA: TGTGCCAGCAGTTTTAGGGGCGCCGGCTACACCTTC. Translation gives CASSFRGAGYTF.

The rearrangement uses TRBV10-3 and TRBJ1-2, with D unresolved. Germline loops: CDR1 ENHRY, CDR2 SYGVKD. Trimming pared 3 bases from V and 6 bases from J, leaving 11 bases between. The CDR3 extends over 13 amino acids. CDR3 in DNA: TGTGCCATCAGTGATAGAGAGGAAGATGGCTACACCTTC. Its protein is CAISDREEDGYTF.

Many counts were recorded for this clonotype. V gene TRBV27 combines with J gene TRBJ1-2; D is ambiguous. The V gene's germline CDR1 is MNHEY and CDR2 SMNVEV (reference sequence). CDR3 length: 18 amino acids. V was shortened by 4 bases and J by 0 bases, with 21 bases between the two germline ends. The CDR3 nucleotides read TGTGCCAGCAGTTCTCTATCCGGGTTCCCTAGCTCTAACTATGGCTACACCTTC. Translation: CASSSLSGFPSSNYGYTF.

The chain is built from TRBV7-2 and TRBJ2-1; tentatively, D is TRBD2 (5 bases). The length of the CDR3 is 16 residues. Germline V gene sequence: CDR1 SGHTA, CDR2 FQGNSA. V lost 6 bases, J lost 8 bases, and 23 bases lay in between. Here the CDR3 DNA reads TGTGCCAGCAGTCGTCCTCCGGGAACAATGAATTATGAGCAGTTCTTC. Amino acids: CASSRPPGTMNYEQFF.

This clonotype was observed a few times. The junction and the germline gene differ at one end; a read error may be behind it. The CDR3 coding sequence is TGTGCCAGCAGTTGCTCGAGCGGCAGCTCACCCCCCCACTTT. The encoded protein is CASSCSSGSSPPHF. The rearrangement joins TRBV6-6 to TRBJ1-6; D gene uncertain. CDR3 length equals 14 residues. Germline loops: CDR1 MNHNY, CDR2 SVGAGI (reference sequence).

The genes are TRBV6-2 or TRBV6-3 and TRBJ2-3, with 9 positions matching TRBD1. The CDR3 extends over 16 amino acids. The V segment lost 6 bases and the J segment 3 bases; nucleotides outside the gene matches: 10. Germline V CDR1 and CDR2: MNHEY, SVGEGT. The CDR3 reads CASSHGQGRDTDTQYF. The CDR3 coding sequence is TGTGCCAGCAGCCACGGACAGGGGAGGGATACAGATACGCAGTATTTT.

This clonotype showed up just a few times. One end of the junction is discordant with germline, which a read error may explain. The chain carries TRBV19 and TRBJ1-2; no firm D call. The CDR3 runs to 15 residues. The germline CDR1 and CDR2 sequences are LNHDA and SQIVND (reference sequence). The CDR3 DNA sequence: TGTGCTAGTACCGATGGGGATAAGCAGAACTATGGCTACACCTTC. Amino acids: CASTDGDKQNYGYTF.

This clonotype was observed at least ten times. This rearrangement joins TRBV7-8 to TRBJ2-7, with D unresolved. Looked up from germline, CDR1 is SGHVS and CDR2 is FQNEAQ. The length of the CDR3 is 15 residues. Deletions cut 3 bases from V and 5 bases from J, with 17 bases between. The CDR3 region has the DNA TGTGCCAGCAGCTTGAGACCGTCCCAGTGGGACGAGCAGTACTTC. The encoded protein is CASSLRPSQWDEQYF.

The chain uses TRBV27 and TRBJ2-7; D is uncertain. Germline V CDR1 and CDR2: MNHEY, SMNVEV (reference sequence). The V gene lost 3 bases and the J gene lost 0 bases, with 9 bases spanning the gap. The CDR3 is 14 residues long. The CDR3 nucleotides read TGTGCCAGCAGTTTGAAAAGTTACTCCTACGAGCAGTACTTC. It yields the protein CASSLKSYSYEQYF.

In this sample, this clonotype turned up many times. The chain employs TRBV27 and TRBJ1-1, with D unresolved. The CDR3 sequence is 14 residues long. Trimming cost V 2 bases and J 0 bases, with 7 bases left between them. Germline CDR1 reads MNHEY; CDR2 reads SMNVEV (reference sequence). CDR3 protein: CASSLSRMNTEAFF. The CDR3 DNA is TGTGCCAGCAGTTTAAGCCGGATGAACACTGAAGCTTTCTTT.

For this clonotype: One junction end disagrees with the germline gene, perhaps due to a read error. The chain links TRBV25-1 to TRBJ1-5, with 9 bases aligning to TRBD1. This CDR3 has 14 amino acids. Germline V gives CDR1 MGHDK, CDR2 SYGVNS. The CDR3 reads CAGSEQGAGQPQHF. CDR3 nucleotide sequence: TGTGCCGGCAGCGAACAGGGGGCGGGTCAGCCCCAGCATTTT.

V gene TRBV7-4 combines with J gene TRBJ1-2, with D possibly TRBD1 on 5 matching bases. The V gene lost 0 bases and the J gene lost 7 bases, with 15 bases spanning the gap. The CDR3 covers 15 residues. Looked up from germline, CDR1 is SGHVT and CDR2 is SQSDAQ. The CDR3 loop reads CASSLAPDIIRGYTF. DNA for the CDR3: TGTGCCAGCAGCTTAGCTCCGGACATTATTCGTGGCTACACCTTC.

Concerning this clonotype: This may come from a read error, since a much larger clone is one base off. The CDR3 region is CASSESRNMETQFF. The CDR3 nucleotides are TGTGCCAGCAGTGAATCTAGAAATATGGAGACCCAGTTCTTC. V is TRBV25-1 and J is TRBJ2-1, with D unresolved. Trimming removed 1 base from V and 13 bases from J, with 17 bases in between. The CDR3 has 14 amino acids. The germline V gene has CDR1 MGHDK and CDR2 SYGVNS.

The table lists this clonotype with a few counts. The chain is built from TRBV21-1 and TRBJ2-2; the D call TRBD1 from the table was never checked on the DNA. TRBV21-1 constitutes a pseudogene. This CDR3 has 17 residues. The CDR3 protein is CASSKMNRGPVTGELFF. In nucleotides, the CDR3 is TGTGCCAGCAGCAAGATGAACAGGGGGCCAGTCACCGGGGAGCTGTTTTTT.

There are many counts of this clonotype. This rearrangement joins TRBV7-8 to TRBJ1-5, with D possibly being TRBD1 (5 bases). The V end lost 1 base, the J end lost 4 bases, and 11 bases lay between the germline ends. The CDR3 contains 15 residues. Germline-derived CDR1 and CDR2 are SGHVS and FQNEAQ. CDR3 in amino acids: CASSLGGRANQPQHF. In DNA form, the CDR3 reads TGTGCCAGCAGCTTAGGAGGCAGGGCGAATCAGCCCCAGCATTTT.

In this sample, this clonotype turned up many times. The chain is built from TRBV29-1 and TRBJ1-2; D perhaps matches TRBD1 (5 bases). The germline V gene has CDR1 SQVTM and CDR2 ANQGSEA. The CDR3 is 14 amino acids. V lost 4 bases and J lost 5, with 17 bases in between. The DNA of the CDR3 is TGCAGCGTTGCATCGGGGCAGCCCAGATATGGCTACACCTTC. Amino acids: CSVASGQPRYGYTF. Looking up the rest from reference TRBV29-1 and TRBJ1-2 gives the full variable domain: SAVISQKPSRDICQRGTSLTIQCQVDSQVTMMFWYRQQPGQSLTLIATANQGSEATYESGFVIDKFPISRPNLTFSTLTVSNMSPEDSSIYLCSVASGQPRYGYTFGSGTRLTVV.

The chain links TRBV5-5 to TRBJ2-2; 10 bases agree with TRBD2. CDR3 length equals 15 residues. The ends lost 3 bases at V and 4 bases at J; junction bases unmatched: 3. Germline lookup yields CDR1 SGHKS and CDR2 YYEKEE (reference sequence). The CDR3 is CASSSLAGFTGELFF. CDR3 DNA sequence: TGTGCCAGCAGCTCACTAGCGGGGTTCACCGGGGAGCTGTTTTTT.

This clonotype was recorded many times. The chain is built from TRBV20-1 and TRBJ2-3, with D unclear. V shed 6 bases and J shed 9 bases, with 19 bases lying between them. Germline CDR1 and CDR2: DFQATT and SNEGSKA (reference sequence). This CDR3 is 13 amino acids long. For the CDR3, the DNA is TGCAGTGCCCCCCTTTTGGGCGAAGGGACGCAGTATTTT. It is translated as CSAPLLGEGTQYF.

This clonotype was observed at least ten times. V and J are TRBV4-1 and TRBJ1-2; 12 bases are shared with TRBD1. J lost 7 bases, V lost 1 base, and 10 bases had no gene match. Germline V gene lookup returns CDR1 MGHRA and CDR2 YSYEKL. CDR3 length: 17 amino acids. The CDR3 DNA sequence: TGCGCCAGCAGCCAAGCGGGACAGGGGGCCCCTCGAGGTGGCTACACCTTC. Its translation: CASSQAGQGAPRGGYTF.